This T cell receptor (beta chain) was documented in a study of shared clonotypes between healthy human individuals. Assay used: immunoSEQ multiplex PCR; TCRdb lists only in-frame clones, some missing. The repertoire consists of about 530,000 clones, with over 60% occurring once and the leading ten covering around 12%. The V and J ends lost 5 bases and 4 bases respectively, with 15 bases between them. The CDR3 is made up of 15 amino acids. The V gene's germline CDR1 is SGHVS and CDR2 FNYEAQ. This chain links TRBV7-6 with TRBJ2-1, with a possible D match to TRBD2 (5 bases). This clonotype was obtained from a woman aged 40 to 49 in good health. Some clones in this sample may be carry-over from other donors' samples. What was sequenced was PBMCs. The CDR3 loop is CASSGLGLEYNEQFF. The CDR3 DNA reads TGTGCCAGCAGCGGTCTAGGACTCGAGTACAATGAGCAGTTCTTC.